This is a list of T cell receptor beta chains from one sample in a study of OX40 agonist ivuxolimab in advanced cancers. Data came from immunoSEQ multiplex PCR; TCRdb stores just in-frame clones and leaves some out. Of 60,000 to 85,000 clones in the sample, 75% to 90% were seen once. The sample in question was CD4+ or CD8+ T cells sorted from blood, obtained in a trial of the OX40 agonist ivuxolimab. These receptors all stem from an adult with an advanced solid tumor such as melanoma, head and neck, liver or kidney cancer. Each CDR3 is given with its conserved first and last residue. Clone size is shown for a subset of rows, as once, few, many or a class of expanded clone.

NA,TRBJ1-5,TRBV5-1,CASSLEGGDQPQHF
NA,TRBJ2-5,TRBV18,CASSPGGQETQYF
NA,TRBJ2-1,TRBV30,CAWSASGSYNEQFF
NA,TRBJ2-5,TRBV9,CASSVEGRWSKETQYF
NA,TRBJ1-1,TRBV5-6,CASSPQGALREAFF
NA,TRBJ2-2,TRBV19,CAGQDRTNTGELFF
NA,TRBJ2-1,TRBV11-2,CASSLRAVPTGGDEQFF
few,TRBJ1-5,TRBV28,CASSVSGGSQHF
once,TRBJ1-3,TRBV19,CASSIDPGKRNTIYF
NA,TRBJ1-5,TRBV2,CASALMGGQPQHF
NA,TRBJ2-5,TRBV29-1,CSVARQVDSQYF
NA,TRBJ2-5,TRBV14,CASSQYYGETQYF
NA,TRBJ2-7,TRBV6-5,CASSSPGRSSYEQYF
NA,TRBJ1-4,TRBV19,CASSPRTGGSEKLFF
NA,TRBJ2-2,TRBV7-9,CASRTDRNTGELFF
NA,TRBJ2-3,TRBV7-2,CASSLRPEPLSTDTQYF
once,TRBJ2-1,TRBV28,CASSFLAAAPHNEQFF
few,TRBJ1-6,TRBV13,CASSPGQASGSPLHF
NA,TRBJ2-7,TRBV11-2,CASSWGKVSYEQYF
NA,TRBJ2-1,TRBV30,CAWRGGGSYNEQFF
NA,TRBJ1-1,TRBV12-5,CASGLAENTEAFF
once,TRBJ2-2,TRBV27,CASREGPGELFF
NA,TRBJ2-3,TRBV28,CASSRGSDTQYF
NA,TRBJ2-7,TRBV5-1,CASSSDSSEQYF
NA,TRBJ2-1,TRBV5-4,CASSLGEVNEQFF
NA,TRBJ2-3,TRBV7-9,CASSLASANTQYF
NA,TRBJ2-3,TRBV2,CASSESVDTQYF
NA,TRBJ2-7,TRBV5-8,CASSFVPGLALREQYF
NA,TRBJ2-3,TRBV10-3,CAINSGASTDTQYF
NA,NA,TRBV7-9,CASSLTGLTYEQYF
NA,TRBJ1-2,TRBV10-3,CAISESGGVTF
NA,TRBJ2-1,TRBV10-3,CAIAGLAGDSEQFF
NA,TRBJ2-3,TRBV7-9,CASSLVGQYTQYF